The rows below give T cell receptor beta chains drawn from one sample of a study of OX40 agonist ivuxolimab in advanced cancers. Assay used: immunoSEQ multiplex PCR; TCRdb lists only in-frame clones, some missing. The sample has over 85,000 clones, about 90% seen once. Sequencing used CD4+ or CD8+ T cells sorted from blood, obtained in a trial of the OX40 agonist ivuxolimab. The receptor source for this set is an adult with an advanced solid tumor such as melanoma, head and neck, liver or kidney cancer. CDR3s include the opening cysteine and the closing phenylalanine or tryptophan. The D gene is left open where the match is weak. Size is stated for part of the rows, as once, few or many counts, or as a class when the clone is expanded.

d_call: TRBD2; j_call: TRBJ2-3; clone_size: .; v_call: TRBV6-1; cdr3_nt: TGTGCCAGCGGGACTAGCGGCGTCATCACAGATACGCAGTATTTT; cdr3_aa: CASGTSGVITDTQYF
d_call: TRBD2; j_call: TRBJ2-7; clone_size: once; v_call: TRBV11-3; cdr3_nt: TGTGCCAGCAGCGAGGAGGGAACTAGCGGGAGGGCCCAGTACTTC; cdr3_aa: CASSEEGTSGRAQYF
d_call: TRBD2; j_call: TRBJ2-3; clone_size: once; v_call: TRBV4-2; cdr3_nt: TGTGCCAGCAGCCAAGCGGGAGGGGTTGCAGATACGCAGTATTTT; cdr3_aa: CASSQAGGVADTQYF
d_call: TRBD2; j_call: TRBJ2-7; clone_size: .; v_call: TRBV11-2; cdr3_nt: TGTGCCAGCAGCTTATCCCGGACTAGCTACGAGCAGTACTTC; cdr3_aa: CASSLSRTSYEQYF
d_call: .; j_call: TRBJ1-1; clone_size: .; v_call: TRBV7-2; cdr3_nt: TGTGCCAGCAGCTTAACGGAGAACACTGAAGCTTTCTTT; cdr3_aa: CASSLTENTEAFF
d_call: TRBD2; j_call: TRBJ2-7; clone_size: .; v_call: TRBV28; cdr3_nt: TGTGCCAGCAACCCGGGACTAGCGGCCTACCTGTTCGGCTACGAGCAGTACTTC; cdr3_aa: CASNPGLAAYLFGYEQYF
d_call: TRBD1; j_call: TRBJ1-2; clone_size: .; v_call: TRBV30; cdr3_nt: TGTGCCTGGAGTGTACCCCACAGGGGGCTTGCTGATGGCTACACCTTC; cdr3_aa: CAWSVPHRGLADGYTF
d_call: .; j_call: TRBJ1-5; clone_size: .; v_call: TRBV7-9; cdr3_nt: TGTGCCAGCAGCTTAGAAGATCAGCCCCAGCATTTT; cdr3_aa: CASSLEDQPQHF
d_call: .; j_call: TRBJ1-2; clone_size: .; v_call: TRBV4-2; cdr3_nt: TGTGCCAGCAGCCCCCTGACAGGTTACCCTTTTATGGAAGGCTACACCTTC; cdr3_aa: CASSPLTGYPFMEGYTF
d_call: .; j_call: TRBJ2-5; clone_size: .; v_call: TRBV5-1; cdr3_nt: TGCGCCAGCAGCTTGGGCCTAATCCAAGAGACCCAGTACTTC; cdr3_aa: CASSLGLIQETQYF
d_call: TRBD1; j_call: TRBJ2-7; clone_size: .; v_call: TRBV28; cdr3_nt: TGTGCCAGCAAGGACAGGGGGCCTTCCTACGAGCAGTACTTC; cdr3_aa: CASKDRGPSYEQYF
d_call: .; j_call: TRBJ2-3; clone_size: .; v_call: TRBV6-5; cdr3_nt: TGTGCCAGCAGTCCCCCCCCCGGGAGTACGCAGTATTTT; cdr3_aa: CASSPPPGSTQYF
d_call: TRBD1; j_call: TRBJ2-5; clone_size: .; v_call: TRBV7-2; cdr3_nt: TGTGCCAGCAGCTTAGGCGACAGGGTACGAGAGACCCAGTACTTC; cdr3_aa: CASSLGDRVRETQYF
d_call: .; j_call: TRBJ1-5; clone_size: .; v_call: TRBV4-2; cdr3_nt: TGTGCCAGCAGCCAAGACAGATCCAATCAGCCCCAGCATTTT; cdr3_aa: CASSQDRSNQPQHF
d_call: TRBD2; j_call: TRBJ2-1; clone_size: .; v_call: TRBV6-5; cdr3_nt: TGTGCCAGTAAAGATAGCGGGAGAGGTTACAATGAGCAGTTCTTC; cdr3_aa: CASKDSGRGYNEQFF
d_call: .; j_call: TRBJ1-4; clone_size: once; v_call: TRBV27; cdr3_nt: TGTGCCAGCAGTTTATCGCTAAGGGCCTCTAATGAAAAACTGTTTTTT; cdr3_aa: CASSLSLRASNEKLFF
d_call: TRBD1; j_call: TRBJ2-5; clone_size: .; v_call: TRBV5-1; cdr3_nt: TGCGCCAGCAGCCCCACCGCCCGACAGGGGGCCCTGGAGACCCAGTACTTC; cdr3_aa: CASSPTARQGALETQYF
d_call: .; j_call: TRBJ2-3; clone_size: .; v_call: TRBV30; cdr3_nt: TGTGCCTGGAGTCAGGACGTCAGCACAGATACGCAGTATTTT; cdr3_aa: CAWSQDVSTDTQYF
d_call: TRBD2; j_call: TRBJ2-1; clone_size: .; v_call: TRBV7-3; cdr3_nt: TGTGCCAGCAGCTTCGGACTAGCTCTGGATGAGCAGTTCTTC; cdr3_aa: CASSFGLALDEQFF
d_call: TRBD2; j_call: TRBJ2-3; clone_size: .; v_call: TRBV11-3; cdr3_nt: TGTGCCAGCAGCTCGGGGACTAGCGGGTTTTTCACAGATACGCAGTATTTT; cdr3_aa: CASSSGTSGFFTDTQYF
d_call: TRBD2; j_call: TRBJ2-3; clone_size: .; v_call: TRBV7-8; cdr3_nt: TGTGCCAGCAGCTTAAGAGGGTCGCGGGAGGGTTGGGATACGCAGTATTTT; cdr3_aa: CASSLRGSREGWDTQYF
d_call: .; j_call: TRBJ1-2; clone_size: .; v_call: TRBV9; cdr3_nt: TGTGCCAGCAGCGCCCCTTTCATGGGAAGGAACTATGGCTACACCTTC; cdr3_aa: CASSAPFMGRNYGYTF
d_call: .; j_call: TRBJ2-3; clone_size: .; v_call: TRBV29-1; cdr3_nt: TGCAGCGTTGGGCTTCTCCGGGGGGCAAGCACAGATACGCAGTATTTT; cdr3_aa: CSVGLLRGASTDTQYF
d_call: TRBD2; j_call: TRBJ2-1; clone_size: .; v_call: TRBV6-8; cdr3_nt: TGTGCCAGCAGTTATGTTGGCGGGAGGAGCTCCTACAATGAGCAGTTCTTC; cdr3_aa: CASSYVGGRSSYNEQFF